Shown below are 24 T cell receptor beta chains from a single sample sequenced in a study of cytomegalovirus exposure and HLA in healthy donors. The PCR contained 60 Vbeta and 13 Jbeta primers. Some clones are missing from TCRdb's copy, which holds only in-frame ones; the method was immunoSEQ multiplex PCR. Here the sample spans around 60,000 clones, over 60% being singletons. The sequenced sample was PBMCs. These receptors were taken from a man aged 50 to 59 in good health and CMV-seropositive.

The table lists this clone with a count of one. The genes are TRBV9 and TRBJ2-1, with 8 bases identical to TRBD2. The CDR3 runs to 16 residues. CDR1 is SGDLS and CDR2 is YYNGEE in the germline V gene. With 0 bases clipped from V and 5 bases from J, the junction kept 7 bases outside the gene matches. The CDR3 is CASSVDPGLVNNEQFF. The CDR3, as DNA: TGTGCCAGCAGCGTAGACCCGGGACTAGTAAACAATGAGCAGTTCTTC.

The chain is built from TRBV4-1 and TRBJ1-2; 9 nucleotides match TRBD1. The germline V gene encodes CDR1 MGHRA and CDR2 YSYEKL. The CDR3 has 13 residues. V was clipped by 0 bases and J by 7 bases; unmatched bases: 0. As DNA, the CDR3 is TGCGCCAGCAGCCAAGAGACAGGGGGTGGCTACACCTTC. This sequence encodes CASSQETGGGYTF.

CDR3 in amino acids: CASTTSRGTDTQYF. The CDR3, as DNA: TGTGCCAGCACGACGTCCAGGGGAACAGATACGCAGTATTTT. The chain recombines TRBV6-1 with TRBJ2-3, with D possibly TRBD1 on 6 matching bases. Trimming stripped 7 bases from V and 3 bases from J, with 14 bases between. Germline V lookup: CDR1 MNHNS, CDR2 SASEGT. This CDR3 spans 14 amino acids.

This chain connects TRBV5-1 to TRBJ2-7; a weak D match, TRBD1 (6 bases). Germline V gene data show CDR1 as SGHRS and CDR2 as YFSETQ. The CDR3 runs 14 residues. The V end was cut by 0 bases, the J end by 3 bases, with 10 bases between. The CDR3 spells CASSLVVDSYEQYF. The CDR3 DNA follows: TGCGCCAGCAGCTTGGTAGTGGACAGCTACGAGCAGTACTTC.

CDR3 coding DNA: TGTGCTTGTTATATGCTCGGGGGGCTCACTGAAGCTTTCTTT. Translating it yields CACYMLGGLTEAFF. The chain employs TRBV30 and TRBJ1-1; possible D gene TRBD1, 6 bases. Germline loops: CDR1 GTSNPN, CDR2 SVGIG (reference sequence). This CDR3 is 14 amino acids long.

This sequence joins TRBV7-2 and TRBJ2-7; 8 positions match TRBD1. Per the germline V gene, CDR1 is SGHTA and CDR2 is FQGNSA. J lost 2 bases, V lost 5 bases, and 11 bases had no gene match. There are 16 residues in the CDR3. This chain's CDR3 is CASSPAGTGYTYEQYF. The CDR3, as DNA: TGTGCCAGCAGCCCGGCCGGGACAGGATACACCTACGAGCAGTACTTC.

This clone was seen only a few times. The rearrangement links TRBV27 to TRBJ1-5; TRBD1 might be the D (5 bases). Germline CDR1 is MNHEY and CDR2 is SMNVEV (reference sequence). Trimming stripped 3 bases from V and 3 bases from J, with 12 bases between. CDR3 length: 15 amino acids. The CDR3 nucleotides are TGTGCCAGCAGTTTCTCCACAGGTTTCAATCAGCCCCAGCATTTT. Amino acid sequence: CASSFSTGFNQPQHF.

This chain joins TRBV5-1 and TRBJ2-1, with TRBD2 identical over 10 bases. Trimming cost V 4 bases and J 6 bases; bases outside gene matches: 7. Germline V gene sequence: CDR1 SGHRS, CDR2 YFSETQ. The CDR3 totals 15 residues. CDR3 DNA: TGCGCCAGCAGCACGGGACTAGCGCCGCTCAATGAGCAGTTCTTC. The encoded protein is CASSTGLAPLNEQFF.

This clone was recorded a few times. CDR3 nucleotides: TGTGCCAGCAGGGACAGCCTGAAGGCCCAGCATTTT. Protein sequence: CASRDSLKAQHF. The chain links TRBV6-5 to TRBJ1-5; D might be TRBD1 (6 bases). This CDR3 has 12 amino acids. V lost 6 bases and J lost 11, with 14 bases in between. Germline assignment: CDR1 MNHEY and CDR2 SVGAGI.

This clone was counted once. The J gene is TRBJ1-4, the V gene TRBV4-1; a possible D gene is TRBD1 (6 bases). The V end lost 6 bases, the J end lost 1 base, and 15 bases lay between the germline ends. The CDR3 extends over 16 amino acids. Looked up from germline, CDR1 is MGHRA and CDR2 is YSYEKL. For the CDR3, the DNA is TGCGCCAGCAGTCAGCCCTCCAGGGGAACTAATGAAAAACTGTTTTTT. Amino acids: CASSQPSRGTNEKLFF.

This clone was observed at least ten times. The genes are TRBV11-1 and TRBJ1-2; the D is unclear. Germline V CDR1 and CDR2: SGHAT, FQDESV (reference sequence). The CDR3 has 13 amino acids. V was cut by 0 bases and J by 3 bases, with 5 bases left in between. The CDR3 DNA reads TGTGCCAGCAGCTTAGCGGGCTACTATGGCTACACCTTC. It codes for CASSLAGYYGYTF.

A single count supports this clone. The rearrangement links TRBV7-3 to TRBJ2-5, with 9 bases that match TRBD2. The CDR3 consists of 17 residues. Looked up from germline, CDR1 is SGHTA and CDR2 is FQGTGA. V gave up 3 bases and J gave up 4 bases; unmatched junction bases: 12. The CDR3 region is CASSFIRAGGRGETQYF. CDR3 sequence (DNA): TGTGCCAGCAGCTTCATAAGGGCGGGAGGGAGAGGAGAGACCCAGTACTTC.

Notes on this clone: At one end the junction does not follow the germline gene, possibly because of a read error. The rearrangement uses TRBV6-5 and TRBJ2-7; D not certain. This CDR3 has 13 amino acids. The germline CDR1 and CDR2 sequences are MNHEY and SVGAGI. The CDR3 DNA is TGTGCCAGCAGTTCGGCAGGCGCCTACGGGCAGTACTTC. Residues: CASSSAGAYGQYF.

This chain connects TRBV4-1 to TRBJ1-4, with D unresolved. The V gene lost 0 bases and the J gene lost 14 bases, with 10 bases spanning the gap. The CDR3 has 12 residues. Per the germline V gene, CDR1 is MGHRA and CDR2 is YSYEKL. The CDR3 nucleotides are TGCGCCAGCAGCCAAGAGTGGGGAGGGCTGTTTTTT. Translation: CASSQEWGGLFF.

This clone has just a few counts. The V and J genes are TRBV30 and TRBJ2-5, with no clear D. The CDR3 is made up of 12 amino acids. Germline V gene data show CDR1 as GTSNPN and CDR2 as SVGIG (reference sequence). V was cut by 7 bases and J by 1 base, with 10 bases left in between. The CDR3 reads CAYRSLQETQYF. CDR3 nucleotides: TGTGCCTACCGCAGTCTCCAAGAGACCCAGTACTTC.

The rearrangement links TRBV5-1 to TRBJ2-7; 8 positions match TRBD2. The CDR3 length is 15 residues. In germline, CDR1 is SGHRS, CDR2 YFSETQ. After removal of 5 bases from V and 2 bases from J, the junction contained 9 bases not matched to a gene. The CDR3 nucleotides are TGCGCCAGCAGGGGCTCGGGGGGGCCCACCTACGAGCAGTACTTC. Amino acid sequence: CASRGSGGPTYEQYF.

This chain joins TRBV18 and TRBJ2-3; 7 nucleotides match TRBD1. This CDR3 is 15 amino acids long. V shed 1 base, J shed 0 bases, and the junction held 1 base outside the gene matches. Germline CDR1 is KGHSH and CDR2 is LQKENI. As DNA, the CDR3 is TGTGCCAGCTCACCACGGACAGGTAGCACAGATACGCAGTATTTT. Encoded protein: CASSPRTGSTDTQYF.

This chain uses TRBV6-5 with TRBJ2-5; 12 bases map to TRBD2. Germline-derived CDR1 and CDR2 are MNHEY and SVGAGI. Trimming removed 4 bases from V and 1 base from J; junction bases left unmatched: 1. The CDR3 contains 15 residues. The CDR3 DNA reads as TGTGCCAGCAGTTGGACTAGCGGGACCCAAGAGACCCAGTACTTC. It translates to CASSWTSGTQETQYF.

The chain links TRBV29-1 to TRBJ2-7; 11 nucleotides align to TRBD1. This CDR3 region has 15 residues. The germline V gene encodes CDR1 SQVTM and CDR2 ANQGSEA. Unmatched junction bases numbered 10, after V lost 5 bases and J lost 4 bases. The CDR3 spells CSVNTPGQGVYEQYF. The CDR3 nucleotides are TGCAGCGTTAATACTCCGGGACAGGGGGTATACGAGCAGTACTTC.

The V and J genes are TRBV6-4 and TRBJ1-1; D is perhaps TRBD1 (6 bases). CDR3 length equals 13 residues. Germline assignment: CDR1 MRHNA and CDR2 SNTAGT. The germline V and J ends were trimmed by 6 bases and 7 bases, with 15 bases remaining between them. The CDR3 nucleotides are TGTGCCAGCAGGGAGTGGGACAACGGTGAAGCTTTCTTT. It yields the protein CASREWDNGEAFF.

CDR3 sequence reads: CAIRETGGYNEQFF. CDR3 DNA sequence: TGTGCCATCAGGGAGACAGGGGGCTACAATGAGCAGTTCTTC. This chain connects TRBV10-3 to TRBJ2-1, with 9 bases fitting TRBD1. The CDR3 is made up of 14 amino acids. With 6 bases clipped from V and 3 bases from J, the junction kept 3 bases outside the gene matches. Germline CDR1 is ENHRY and CDR2 is SYGVKD.

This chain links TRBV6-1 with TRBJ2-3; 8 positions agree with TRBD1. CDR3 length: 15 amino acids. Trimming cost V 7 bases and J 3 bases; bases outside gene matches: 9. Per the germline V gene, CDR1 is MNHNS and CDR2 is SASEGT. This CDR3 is CASTAWTGSTDTQYF. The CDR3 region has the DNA TGTGCCAGCACGGCTTGGACAGGGAGTACAGATACGCAGTATTTT.

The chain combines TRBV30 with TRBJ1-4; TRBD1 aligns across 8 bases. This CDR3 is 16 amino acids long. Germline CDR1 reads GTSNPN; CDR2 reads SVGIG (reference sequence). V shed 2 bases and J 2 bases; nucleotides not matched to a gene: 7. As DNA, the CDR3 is TGTGCCTGGAGTATCTACAGGGGGGCGACTAATGAAAAACTGTTTTTT. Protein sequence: CAWSIYRGATNEKLFF.

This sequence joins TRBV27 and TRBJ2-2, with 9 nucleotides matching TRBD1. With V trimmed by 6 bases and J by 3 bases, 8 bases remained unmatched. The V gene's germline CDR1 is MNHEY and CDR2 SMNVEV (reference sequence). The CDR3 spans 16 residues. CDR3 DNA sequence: TGTGCCAGCAGCGGATCCGGGACAGGGCACACCGGGGAGCTGTTTTTT. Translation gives CASSGSGTGHTGELFF.